The 11 T cell receptor beta chains listed next were all sequenced from one sample in a study of identical twins. TCRdb recomputed calls from the 5' RACE reads with MiXCR, one row per CDR3 protein. The table shows hundreds of thousands of distinct CDR3 sequences, with less than 10% occurring only once. The sample was also reused in another study, on yellow fever vaccine responses in identical twins.

What was sequenced was PBMCs. These TCRs come from a woman younger than 35 in good health.

The rearrangement links TRBV6-5 to TRBJ2-7; 13 positions match TRBD2. CDR3 length: 17 amino acids. Unmatched junction bases numbered 5, after V lost 2 bases and J lost 1 base. Germline V lookup: CDR1 MNHEY, CDR2 SVGAGI. The CDR3 sequence is CASSYAPGLAGSYEQYF. The CDR3 nucleotides are TGTGCCAGCAGTTACGCCCCGGGACTAGCGGGATCCTACGAGCAGTACTTC.

The chain carries TRBV13 and TRBJ2-5; possibly TRBD1 for D (5 bases). CDR1 is PRHDT and CDR2 is FYEKMQ in the germline V gene (reference sequence). This CDR3 has 14 residues. The germline V and J ends were trimmed by 1 base and 3 bases, with 9 bases remaining between them. CDR3 residues: CASSLVSREETQYF. In nucleotides, the CDR3 is TGTGCCAGCAGCTTAGTGAGCAGGGAAGAGACCCAGTACTTC.

This clonotype was detected a few times. The chain joins TRBV28 to TRBJ1-6, with D possibly being TRBD1 (6 bases). Germline V gene lookup returns CDR1 MDHEN and CDR2 SYDVKM. The V end was cut by 2 bases, the J end by 10 bases, with 18 bases between. There are 16 residues in the CDR3. The CDR3 nucleotides are TGTGCCAGCAGTTTAAGTCTCCAGGGACAACGATCACCCCTCCACTTT. Translated: CASSLSLQGQRSPLHF. Supplemented by reference TRBV28 and TRBJ1-6, the full variable domain reads DVKVTQSSRYLVKRTGEKVFLECVQDMDHENMFWYRQDPGLGLRLIYFSYDVKMKEKGDIPEGYSVSREKKERFSLILESASTNQTSMYLCASSLSLQGQRSPLHFGNGTRLTVT.

There are a few counts of this clonotype. The rearrangement joins TRBV5-1 to TRBJ1-3; 9 bases fit TRBD1. The CDR3 is made up of 17 amino acids. V lost 3 bases and J lost 0; bases outside the gene matches: 7. Germline values: CDR1 SGHRS, CDR2 YFSETQ. DNA of the CDR3: TGCGCCAGCAGCTCAGCCGGGACAGGGTACTCTGGAAACACCATATATTTT. Translated, it gives CASSSAGTGYSGNTIYF.

This clonotype showed up just a few times. The rearrangement uses TRBV9 and TRBJ2-2; no reliable D call. This CDR3 spans 13 amino acids. V lost 0 bases, J lost 6 bases, and 6 bases lay in between. Per the germline V gene, CDR1 is SGDLS and CDR2 is YYNGEE. In nucleotides, the CDR3 is TGTGCCAGCAGCGTAGTGTCCGCCGGGGAGCTGTTTTTT. It codes for CASSVVSAGELFF.

This clonotype was found a few times. The J gene is TRBJ2-7, the V gene TRBV27; D ambiguous. The CDR3 is 12 amino acids. V was shortened by 6 bases and J by 3 bases, with 9 bases between the two germline ends. Germline CDR1 MNHEY, CDR2 SMNVEV (reference sequence). The chain's CDR3 is CASRRYNYEQYF. The CDR3 region has the DNA TGTGCCAGCAGGAGGTACAACTACGAGCAGTACTTC.

This clonotype showed up just a few times. The gene calls are TRBV20-1 and TRBJ2-7; 8 nucleotides line up with TRBD1. V lost 7 bases to trimming and J lost 5 bases; unmatched junction nucleotides: 10. Germline loops: CDR1 DFQATT, CDR2 SNEGSKA (reference sequence). The CDR3 runs to 13 residues. This CDR3 is CSGRQGKTHEQYF. The CDR3, as DNA: TGCAGTGGGAGACAGGGGAAAACCCACGAGCAGTACTTC.

The table lists this clonotype with many counts. This chain connects TRBV12-3 or TRBV12-4 to TRBJ2-1, with D maybe TRBD2 (6 bases). This CDR3 region has 15 residues. Trimming stripped 7 bases from V and 7 bases from J, with 20 bases between. CDR3 in DNA: TGTGCCAGCACCCAGACTAGTATGTCATTGAATGAGCAGTTCTTC. Protein sequence: CASTQTSMSLNEQFF.

This chain links TRBV7-9 with TRBJ1-1; 9 bases align to TRBD1. Per germline, CDR1 SEHNR and CDR2 FQNEAQ (reference sequence). The trim removed 10 bases at V and 10 bases at J, leaving 10 bases unmatched. The CDR3 is made up of 12 amino acids. CDR3: CAISPGTGRAFF. DNA for the CDR3: TGTGCCATCAGTCCCGGGACAGGGAGAGCTTTCTTT.

This clonotype was counted a few times. CDR3 sequence: CASTWPVGAPNTGELFF. CDR3 nucleotide sequence: TGTGCCAGCACCTGGCCCGTGGGGGCGCCGAACACCGGGGAGCTGTTTTTT. This chain links TRBV6-1 with TRBJ2-2, with a possible D match to TRBD1 (6 bases). This CDR3 has 17 residues. V was pared by 7 bases and J by 0 bases, with 18 bases between. Germline V CDR1 and CDR2: MNHNS, SASEGT.

There are many counts of this clonotype. The chain recombines TRBV3-1 with TRBJ2-7; 7 bases fit TRBD2. The CDR3 length is 14 residues. The V gene's germline CDR1 is LGHDT and CDR2 YNNKEL (reference sequence). V lost 1 base and J lost 4; bases outside the gene matches: 4. CDR3 sequence (DNA): TGTGCCAGCAGCCAAGTTGCGGGAGCATACGAGCAGTACTTC. Protein: CASSQVAGAYEQYF.